This paragraph reports one T cell receptor (beta chain). Its antigen remains unidentified. The data were taken from a study of T-cell memory formation after mild COVID-19. About the study: TCR clusters largely stayed donor specific.

The CDR3 has 13 residues. Germline values: CDR1 KGHDR, CDR2 SFDVKD. Trimming took 4 bases from V and 2 from J, leaving 6 bases between them. One entry per CDR3 protein results from TCRdb running MiXCR on the 5' RACE reads. The sample records a few hundred thousand distinct CDR3 sequences, around 15% being singletons. The study, taken as a whole, reports: That cross-reactive memory joined was suggested by some responding clones appearing in pre-infection memory. Contracting CD4+ clones were located mainly in CM and EM, and CD8+ clones in EMRA. Later expanders leaned CD4+, whereas day 15 to 85 contracting clones were balanced CD4/CD8.

This sequence originates from a man in his late teens or twenties who had mild COVID-19 (a few samples of this study predate the infection). Cell type and time point are not known. The chain is built from TRBV24-1 and TRBJ2-3; D is unresolved. Sequenced material: PBMCs or a T cell subset sorted from them (not recorded which). In nucleotides, the CDR3 is TGTGCCACCAGTGACCGCGTCACAGATACGCAGTATTTT. This gives the protein CATSDRVTDTQYF.